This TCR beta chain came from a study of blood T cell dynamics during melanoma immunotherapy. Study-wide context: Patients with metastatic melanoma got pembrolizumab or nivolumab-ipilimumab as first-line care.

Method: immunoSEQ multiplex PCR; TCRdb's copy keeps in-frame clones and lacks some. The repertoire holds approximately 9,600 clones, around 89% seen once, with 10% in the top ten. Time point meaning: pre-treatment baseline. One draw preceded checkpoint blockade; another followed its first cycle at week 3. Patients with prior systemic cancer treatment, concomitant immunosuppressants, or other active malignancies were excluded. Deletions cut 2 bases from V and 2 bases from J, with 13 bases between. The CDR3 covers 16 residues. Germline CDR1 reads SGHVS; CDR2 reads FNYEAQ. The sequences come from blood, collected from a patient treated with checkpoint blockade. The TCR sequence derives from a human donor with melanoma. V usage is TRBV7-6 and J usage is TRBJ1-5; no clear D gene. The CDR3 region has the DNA TGTGCCAGCAGCTTACATCTACGTACGGGCAATCAGCCCCAGCATTTT. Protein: CASSLHLRTGNQPQHF.